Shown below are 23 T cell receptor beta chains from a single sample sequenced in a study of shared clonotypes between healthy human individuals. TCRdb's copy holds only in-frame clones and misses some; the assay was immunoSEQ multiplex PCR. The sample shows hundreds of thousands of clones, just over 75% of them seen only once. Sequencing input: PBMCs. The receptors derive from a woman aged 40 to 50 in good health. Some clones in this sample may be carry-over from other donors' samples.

CDR3 region: CASSNRQGSFVYEQYF. The DNA for the CDR3 is TGTGCCAGCAGCAACAGACAGGGTAGTTTTGTGTACGAGCAGTACTTC. V and J are TRBV28 and TRBJ2-7; TRBD1 aligns across 7 bases. The CDR3 runs to 16 residues. Per germline, CDR1 MDHEN and CDR2 SYDVKM. The junction had 15 bases not matched to a gene; V was cut back by 6 bases and J by 4 bases.

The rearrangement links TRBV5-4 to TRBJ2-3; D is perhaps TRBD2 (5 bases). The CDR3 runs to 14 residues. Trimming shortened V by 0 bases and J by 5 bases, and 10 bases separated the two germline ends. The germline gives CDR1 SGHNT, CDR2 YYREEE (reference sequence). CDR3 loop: CASSLAQAGDTQYF. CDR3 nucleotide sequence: TGTGCCAGCAGCTTGGCCCAGGCGGGAGATACGCAGTATTTT.

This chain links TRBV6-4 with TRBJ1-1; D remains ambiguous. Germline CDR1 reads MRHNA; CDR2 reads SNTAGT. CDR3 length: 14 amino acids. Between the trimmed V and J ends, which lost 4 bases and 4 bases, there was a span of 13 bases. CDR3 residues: CASSGGGFITEAFF. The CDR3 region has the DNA TGTGCCAGCAGTGGGGGTGGGTTTATCACTGAAGCTTTCTTT.

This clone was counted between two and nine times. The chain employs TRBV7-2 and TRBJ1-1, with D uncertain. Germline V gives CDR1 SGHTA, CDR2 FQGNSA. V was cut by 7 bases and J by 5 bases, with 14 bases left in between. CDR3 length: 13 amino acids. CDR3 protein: CASTNSGETEAFF. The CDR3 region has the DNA TGTGCCAGCACCAACTCAGGAGAAACTGAAGCTTTCTTT.

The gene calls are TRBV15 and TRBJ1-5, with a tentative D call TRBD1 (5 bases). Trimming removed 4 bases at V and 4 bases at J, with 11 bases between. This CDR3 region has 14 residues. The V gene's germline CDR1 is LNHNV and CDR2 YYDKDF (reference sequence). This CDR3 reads CATSTPWTNQPQHF. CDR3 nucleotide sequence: TGTGCCACCAGCACCCCGTGGACAAATCAGCCCCAGCATTTT.

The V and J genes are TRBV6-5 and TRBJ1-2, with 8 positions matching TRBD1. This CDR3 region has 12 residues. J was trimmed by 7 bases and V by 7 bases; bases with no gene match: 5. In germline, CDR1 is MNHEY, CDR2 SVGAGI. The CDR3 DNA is TGTGCCAGCAACCGCGGGACAGGTGGCTACACCTTC. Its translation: CASNRGTGGYTF.

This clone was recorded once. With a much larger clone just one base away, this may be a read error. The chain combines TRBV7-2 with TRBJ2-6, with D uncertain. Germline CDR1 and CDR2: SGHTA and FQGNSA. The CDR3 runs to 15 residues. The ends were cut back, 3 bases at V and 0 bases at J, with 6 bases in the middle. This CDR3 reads CASSLGSSGANVLTF. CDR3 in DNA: TGTGCCAGCAGCTTGGGTTCCTCTGGGGCCAACGTCCTGACTTTC.

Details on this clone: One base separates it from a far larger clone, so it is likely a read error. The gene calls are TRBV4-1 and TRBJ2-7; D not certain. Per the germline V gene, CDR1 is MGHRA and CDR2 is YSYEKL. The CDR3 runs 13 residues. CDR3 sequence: CASSQVAYYKQYF. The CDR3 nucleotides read TGCGCCAGCAGCCAAGTAGCTTACTACAAGCAGTACTTC.

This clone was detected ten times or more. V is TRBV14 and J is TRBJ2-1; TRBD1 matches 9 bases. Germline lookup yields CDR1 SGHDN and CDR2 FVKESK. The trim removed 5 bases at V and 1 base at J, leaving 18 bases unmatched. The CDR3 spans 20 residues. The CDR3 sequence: CASSFTTGTGKFESYNEQFF. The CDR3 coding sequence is TGTGCCAGCAGCTTTACGACCGGGACAGGGAAGTTTGAGTCCTACAATGAGCAGTTCTTC.

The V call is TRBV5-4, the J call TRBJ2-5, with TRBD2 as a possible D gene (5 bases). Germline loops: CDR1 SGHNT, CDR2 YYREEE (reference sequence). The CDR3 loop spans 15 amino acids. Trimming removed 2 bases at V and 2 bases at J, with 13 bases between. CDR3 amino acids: CASSFFLARQETQYF. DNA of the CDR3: TGTGCCAGCAGCTTTTTTCTAGCACGACAAGAGACCCAGTACTTC.

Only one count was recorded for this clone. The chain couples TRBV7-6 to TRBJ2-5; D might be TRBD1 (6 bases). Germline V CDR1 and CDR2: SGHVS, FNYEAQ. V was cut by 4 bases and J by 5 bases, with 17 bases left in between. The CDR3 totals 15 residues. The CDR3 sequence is CASSWSGQLGETQYF. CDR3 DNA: TGTGCCAGCAGCTGGAGCGGACAGCTGGGGGAGACCCAGTACTTC.

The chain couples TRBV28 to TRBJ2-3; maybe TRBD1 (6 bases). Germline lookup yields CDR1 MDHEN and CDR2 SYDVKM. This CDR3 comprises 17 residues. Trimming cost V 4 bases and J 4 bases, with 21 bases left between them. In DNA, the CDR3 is TGTGCCAGCAGTTCGCCATCCTGGGACACCCGCGCAGATACGCAGTATTTT. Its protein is CASSSPSWDTRADTQYF.

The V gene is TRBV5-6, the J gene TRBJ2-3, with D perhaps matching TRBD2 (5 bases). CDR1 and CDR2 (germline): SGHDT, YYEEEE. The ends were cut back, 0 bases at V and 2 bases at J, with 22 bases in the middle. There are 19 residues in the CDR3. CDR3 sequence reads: CASSLEVGAERVFTDTQYF. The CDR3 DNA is TGTGCCAGCAGCTTGGAGGTCGGCGCTGAGAGGGTCTTCACAGATACGCAGTATTTT.

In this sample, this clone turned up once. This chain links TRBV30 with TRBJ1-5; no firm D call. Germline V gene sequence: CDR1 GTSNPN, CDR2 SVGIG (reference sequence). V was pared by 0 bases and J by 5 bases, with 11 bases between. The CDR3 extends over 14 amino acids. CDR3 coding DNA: TGTGCCTGGAGTGTCATAGGGCGCGATCAGCCCCAGCATTTT. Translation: CAWSVIGRDQPQHF.

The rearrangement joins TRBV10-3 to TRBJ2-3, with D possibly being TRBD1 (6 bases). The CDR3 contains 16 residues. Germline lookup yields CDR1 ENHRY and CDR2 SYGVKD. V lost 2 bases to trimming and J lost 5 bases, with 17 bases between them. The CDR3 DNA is TGTGCCATCAGTGAGCTAGGGGGACGTGCTGGAGATACGCAGTATTTT. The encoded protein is CAISELGGRAGDTQYF.

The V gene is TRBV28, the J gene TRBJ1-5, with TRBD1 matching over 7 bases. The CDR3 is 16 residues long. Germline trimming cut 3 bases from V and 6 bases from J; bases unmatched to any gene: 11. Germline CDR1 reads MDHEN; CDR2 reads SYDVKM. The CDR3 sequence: CASSLVGTGVLQPQHF. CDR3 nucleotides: TGTGCCAGCAGTTTGGTCGGCACAGGGGTTCTTCAGCCCCAGCATTTT.

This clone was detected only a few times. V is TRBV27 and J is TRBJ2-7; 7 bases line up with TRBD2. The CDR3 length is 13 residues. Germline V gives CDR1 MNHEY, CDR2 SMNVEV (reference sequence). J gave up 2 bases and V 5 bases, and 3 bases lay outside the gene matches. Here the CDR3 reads CASSPSGTYEQYF. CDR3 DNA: TGTGCCAGCAGTCCTAGCGGTACCTACGAGCAGTACTTC.

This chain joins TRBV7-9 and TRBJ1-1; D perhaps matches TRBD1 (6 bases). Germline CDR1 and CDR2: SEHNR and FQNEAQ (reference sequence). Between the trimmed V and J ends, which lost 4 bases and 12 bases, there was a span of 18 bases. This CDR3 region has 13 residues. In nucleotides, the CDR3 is TGTGCCAGCAGCTCCTACGGACAGATTATGCCTTTCTTT. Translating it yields CASSSYGQIMPFF.

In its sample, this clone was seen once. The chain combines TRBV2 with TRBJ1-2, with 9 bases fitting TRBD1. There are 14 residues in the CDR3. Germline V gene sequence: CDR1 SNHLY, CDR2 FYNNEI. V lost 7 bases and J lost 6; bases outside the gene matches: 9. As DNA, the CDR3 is TGTGCCAGCAACCGCCAACAGGGGGCTGATGGCTACACCTTC. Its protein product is CASNRQQGADGYTF. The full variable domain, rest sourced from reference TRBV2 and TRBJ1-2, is EPEVTQTPSHQVTQMGQEVILRCVPISNHLYFYWYRQILGQKVEFLVSFYNNEISEKSEIFDDQFSVERPDGSNFTLKIRSTKLEDSAMYFCASNRQQGADGYTFGSGTRLTVV.

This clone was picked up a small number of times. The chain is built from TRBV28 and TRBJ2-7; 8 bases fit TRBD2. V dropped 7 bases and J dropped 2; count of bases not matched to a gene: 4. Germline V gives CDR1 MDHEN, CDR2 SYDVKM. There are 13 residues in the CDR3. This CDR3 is CASTVSGTYEQYF. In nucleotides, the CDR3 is TGTGCCAGCACCGTTAGCGGGACCTACGAGCAGTACTTC.

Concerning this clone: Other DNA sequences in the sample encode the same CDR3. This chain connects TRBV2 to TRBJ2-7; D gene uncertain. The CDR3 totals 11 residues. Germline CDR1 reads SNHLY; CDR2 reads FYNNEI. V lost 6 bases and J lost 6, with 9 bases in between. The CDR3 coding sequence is TGTGCCAGCAGCCTGGACGGCGAGCAGTACTTC. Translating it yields CASSLDGEQYF.

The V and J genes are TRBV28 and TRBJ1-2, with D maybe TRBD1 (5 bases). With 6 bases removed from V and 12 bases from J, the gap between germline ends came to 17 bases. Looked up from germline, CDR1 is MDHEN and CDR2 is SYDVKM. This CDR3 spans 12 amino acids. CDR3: CASSSGGVYNTF. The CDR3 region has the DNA TGTGCCAGCAGCTCCGGAGGGGTATATAACACCTTC.

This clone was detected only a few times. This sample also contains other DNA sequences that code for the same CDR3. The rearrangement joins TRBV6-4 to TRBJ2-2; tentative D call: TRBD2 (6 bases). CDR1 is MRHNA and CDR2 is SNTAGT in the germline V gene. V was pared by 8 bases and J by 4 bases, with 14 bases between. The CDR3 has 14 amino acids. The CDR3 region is CASRDSSITGELFF. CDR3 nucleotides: TGTGCCAGCCGGGACTCGAGTATCACCGGGGAGCTGTTTTTT.